The 4 T cell receptor beta chains given below trace back to one sample, sequenced in a study of immune cell composition in non-small cell lung cancer. Method: immunoSEQ multiplex PCR; TCRdb's copy keeps in-frame clones and lacks some. The table lists around 1,600 clones, 75% to 85% of them singletons. The sequencing input was lung tumor tissue. The receptors derive from a human donor with non-small cell lung cancer.

This rearrangement joins TRBV28 to TRBJ2-3, with D perhaps TRBD1 (6 bases). Germline CDR1 reads MDHEN; CDR2 reads SYDVKM. The CDR3 totals 15 residues. The germline V and J ends were trimmed by 0 bases and 2 bases, with 9 bases remaining between them. CDR3 region: CASSLWGAPTDTQYF. The CDR3 DNA sequence: TGTGCCAGCAGTTTATGGGGGGCTCCCACAGATACGCAGTATTTT.

The rearrangement joins TRBV6-5 to TRBJ2-5; 8 bases agree with TRBD2. The CDR3 totals 14 residues. Germline assignment: CDR1 MNHEY and CDR2 SVGAGI. J gave up 3 bases and V 4 bases, and 4 bases lay outside the gene matches. CDR3 sequence: CASSWRGAEETQYF. CDR3 DNA: TGTGCCAGCAGTTGGCGGGGGGCCGAAGAGACCCAGTACTTC.

This clone was observed a handful of times. This rearrangement joins TRBV28 to TRBJ1-1; 8 bases are shared with TRBD1. Trimming cost V 6 bases and J 5 bases; bases outside gene matches: 14. Germline V CDR1 and CDR2: MDHEN, SYDVKM. This CDR3 region has 16 residues. The CDR3 sequence is CASSPLDGQGHTEAFF. Here the CDR3 DNA reads TGTGCCAGCAGCCCTCTGGATGGACAGGGTCATACTGAAGCTTTCTTT.

V and J are TRBV5-1 and TRBJ1-6; 11 nucleotides align to TRBD1. This CDR3 has 17 residues. V shed 2 bases, J shed 7 bases, and the junction held 8 bases outside the gene matches. Germline CDR1 reads SGHRS; CDR2 reads YFSETQ. CDR3 residues: CASSFFGQGATNSPLHF. The CDR3 bases are TGCGCCAGCAGCTTCTTCGGACAGGGGGCAACCAATTCACCCCTCCACTTT.